The 24 T cell receptor beta chains presented below share a single source sample, sequenced in a study (dated by TCRdb to the mid-2010s). Cells that were CD4+CD25+CD127-/low were the ones isolated as Tregs. Library construction relied on 5' RACE. TCRdb names Illumina MiSeq as the instrument used. TCRdb reworked the public reads: Q25 trimming with fastp, MiXCR clone assembly, productive beta chains retained. Rows matching on CDR3 protein sequence are summarized as one entry with the most common DNA and genes. This sample gives about 57,000 distinct CDR3 sequences in total; roughly 25% of them show up just once. Approximately 2% of the sample is held by the ten biggest clonotypes. Input material: tumor-infiltrating Tregs sorted from the breast tumor. The receptors were sampled from a female donor with breast cancer.

This chain uses TRBV9 with TRBJ1-1; TRBD1 aligns across 7 bases. The germline CDR1 and CDR2 sequences are SGDLS and YYNGEE. V lost 4 bases, J lost 7 bases, and 13 bases stayed unmatched. The CDR3 totals 15 residues. The CDR3 is CASSRGQRSWSEAFF. In DNA form, the CDR3 reads TGTGCCAGCAGCCGGGGACAGAGGAGTTGGAGTGAAGCTTTCTTT. Variable domain in full (rest from reference TRBV9 and TRBJ1-1): DSGVTQTPKHLITATGQRVTLRCSPRSGDLSVYWYQQSLDQGLQFLIQYYNGEERAKGNILERFSAQQFPDLHSELNLSSLELGDSALYFCASSRGQRSWSEAFFGQGTRLTVV.

The V gene is TRBV5-1, the J gene TRBJ2-7; weak D call: TRBD1 (6 bases). V lost 5 bases, J lost 6 bases, and 18 bases lay in between. CDR3 size: 14 residues. Germline V gives CDR1 SGHRS, CDR2 YFSETQ. The CDR3 nucleotides are TGCGCCAGCAGATCCGGGACATCGTTAGGCGAGCAGTACTTC. This encodes CASRSGTSLGEQYF.

CDR3 protein: CASRREWGGGQETQYF. CDR3 coding DNA: TGTGCCAGCAGGCGTGAGTGGGGAGGGGGACAAGAGACCCAGTACTTC. V and J are TRBV7-8 and TRBJ2-5; D perhaps matches TRBD2 (7 bases). There are 16 residues in the CDR3. V lost 6 bases, J lost 2 bases, and 19 bases lay in between. In germline, CDR1 is SGHVS, CDR2 FQNEAQ.

Points on this clonotype: A much larger clone lies a single base off, so this may be a read error. This sequence joins TRBV7-3 and TRBJ1-1; the match to TRBD1 covers 7 bases. The CDR3 contains 15 residues. Germline CDR1 SGHTA, CDR2 FQGTGA. The CDR3 is CAGSLQKQGSTEAFF. The CDR3 DNA reads as TGTGCCGGCAGCTTACAGAAACAGGGGAGCACTGAAGCTTTCTTT.

This chain links TRBV2 with TRBJ2-7, with a weak D call TRBD1 (6 bases). Trimming removed 1 base from V and 1 base from J, with 11 bases in between. Germline CDR1 SNHLY, CDR2 FYNNEI. This CDR3 is 15 amino acids long. The CDR3 DNA reads as TGTGCCAGCAGTGAAGTAGGGGGAAAATCCTACGAGCAGTACTTC. It specifies CASSEVGGKSYEQYF.

This clonotype was seen a few times. The chain couples TRBV9 to TRBJ2-5; 11 bases are shared with TRBD2. After removal of 0 bases from V and 4 bases from J, the junction contained 2 bases not matched to a gene. This CDR3 has 15 residues. Per germline, CDR1 SGDLS and CDR2 YYNGEE. CDR3 amino acids: CASSVVSGRGETQYF. Here the CDR3 DNA reads TGTGCCAGCAGCGTAGTTAGCGGGAGGGGAGAGACCCAGTACTTC. The full variable domain, its missing parts supplied by reference TRBV9 and TRBJ2-5, is DSGVTQTPKHLITATGQRVTLRCSPRSGDLSVYWYQQSLDQGLQFLIQYYNGEERAKGNILERFSAQQFPDLHSELNLSSLELGDSALYFCASSVVSGRGETQYFGPGTRLLVL.

This sequence joins TRBV15 and TRBJ2-1, with unresolved D. Trimming shortened V by 0 bases and J by 5 bases, and 17 bases separated the two germline ends. Germline assignment: CDR1 LNHNV and CDR2 YYDKDF (reference sequence). The CDR3 totals 17 residues. CDR3 nucleotides: TGTGCCACCAGCAGAGATCGTGATAGCTCCATCAACAATGAGCAGTTCTTC. It translates to CATSRDRDSSINNEQFF. Filled out from reference TRBV15 and TRBJ2-1, the complete variable domain reads DAMVIQNPRYQVTQFGKPVTLSCSQTLNHNVMYWYQQKSSQAPKLLFHYYDKDFNNEADTPDNFQSRRPNTSFCFLDIRSPGLGDTAMYLCATSRDRDSSINNEQFFGPGTRLTVL.

The chain combines TRBV29-1 with TRBJ2-5; 10 bases fit TRBD1. Germline loops: CDR1 SQVTM, CDR2 ANQGSEA. This CDR3 comprises 14 residues. V was pared by 6 bases and J by 1 base, with 5 bases of the junction left unmatched. CDR3 loop: CSVRGTGAQETQYF. Here the CDR3 DNA reads TGCAGCGTCCGGGGGACAGGGGCCCAAGAGACCCAGTACTTC.

In its sample, this clonotype was seen many times. The gene calls are TRBV6-2 or TRBV6-3 and TRBJ2-1; 9 bases are shared with TRBD2. The CDR3 spans 17 residues. Germline V gene lookup returns CDR1 MNHEY and CDR2 SVGEGT. Unmatched junction bases numbered 15, after V lost 6 bases and J lost 6 bases. The CDR3 DNA reads TGTGCCAGCAGCCGTCGCCGAAGACTAGCGGCCATCAATGAGCAGTTCTTC. It translates to CASSRRRRLAAINEQFF.

This clonotype was detected only a few times. The chain recombines TRBV6-2 or TRBV6-3 with TRBJ2-2, with a weak D call TRBD2 (6 bases). Germline V lookup: CDR1 MNHEY, CDR2 SVGEGT. V was trimmed by 5 bases and J by 0 bases, leaving 16 bases between them. This CDR3 region has 17 residues. Written as DNA, the CDR3 is TGTGCCAGCAGTCGTGGAGTGGGCGGGGCGAACACCGGGGAGCTGTTTTTT. Its translation: CASSRGVGGANTGELFF.

V and J are TRBV6-2 or TRBV6-3 and TRBJ1-2; the D is unclear. This CDR3 region has 15 residues. With 6 bases removed from V and 4 bases from J, the gap between germline ends came to 18 bases. Germline values: CDR1 MNHEY, CDR2 SVGEGT. CDR3 nucleotide sequence: TGTGCCAGCAGCCCAGACGGACCTAACATCTATGGCTACACCTTC. This codes for CASSPDGPNIYGYTF.

The chain links TRBV5-5 to TRBJ2-3, with D perhaps matching TRBD1 (5 bases). Germline V gene data show CDR1 as SGHKS and CDR2 as YYEKEE (reference sequence). Trimming took 6 bases from V and 2 from J, leaving 10 bases between them. This CDR3 is 13 amino acids long. CDR3 amino acids: CASMGPSTDTQYF. Here the CDR3 DNA reads TGTGCCAGCATGGGGCCGTCCACAGATACGCAGTATTTT.

This clonotype was detected many times. This chain uses TRBV7-8 with TRBJ1-6; D gene ambiguous. The CDR3 is 15 residues long. Germline values: CDR1 SGHVS, CDR2 FQNEAQ. V gave up 0 bases and J gave up 7 bases, with 10 bases separating them. The CDR3 is CASSLADGPNSPLHF. CDR3 DNA: TGTGCCAGCAGCTTAGCGGATGGGCCCAATTCACCCCTCCACTTT.

On this clonotype itself: A much larger clone lies a single base off, so this may be a read error. The J gene is TRBJ1-5, the V gene TRBV6-6; D possibly corresponds to TRBD1 (5 bases). The CDR3 consists of 14 residues. Per the germline V gene, CDR1 is MNHNY and CDR2 is SVGAGI (reference sequence). CDR3 sequence reads: CTSSSREGRQPQHF. The CDR3 DNA reads TGTACCAGCAGTTCCAGGGAAGGTAGGCAGCCCCAGCATTTT.

V usage is TRBV11-1 and J usage is TRBJ2-7, with 7 bases fitting TRBD1. Germline values: CDR1 SGHAT, CDR2 FQDESV (reference sequence). The CDR3 has 14 residues. V lost 6 bases, J lost 4 bases, and 9 bases stayed unmatched. CDR3: CASRPLTGAYEQYF. CDR3 nucleotides: TGTGCCAGCAGGCCCCTAACAGGGGCTTACGAGCAGTACTTC.

This clonotype occurred many times. The chain has TRBV5-5 and TRBJ2-1; no firm D call. V was shortened by 4 bases and J by 4 bases, with 3 bases between the two germline ends. The germline V gene has CDR1 SGHKS and CDR2 YYEKEE (reference sequence). The CDR3 loop spans 11 amino acids. The DNA for the CDR3 is TGTGCCAGCAGCCTTTACAATGAGCAGTTCTTC. Its translation: CASSLYNEQFF.

With regard to this clonotype: An end of the junction differs from the germline gene, which may be a read error. The chain uses TRBV5-1 and TRBJ2-7; D is perhaps TRBD2 (5 bases). The CDR3 is made up of 15 amino acids. Germline loops: CDR1 SGHRS, CDR2 YFSETQ. The CDR3 nucleotides read TGCGCCGGCAGCGCCTCTGGACTCAGATCCTACGAGCAGTACTTC. This sequence encodes CAGSASGLRSYEQYF.

A few counts support this clonotype. The chain is built from TRBV7-9 and TRBJ2-1, with no clear D. Germline V CDR1 and CDR2: SEHNR, FQNEAQ (reference sequence). The CDR3 contains 14 residues. The ends were cut back, 5 bases at V and 8 bases at J, with 16 bases in the middle. The CDR3 here is CASSPSTDQDEQFF. CDR3 nucleotide sequence: TGTGCCAGCAGCCCCTCGACTGACCAGGATGAGCAGTTCTTC. The full variable domain, completed using reference TRBV7-9 and TRBJ2-1, is DTGVSQNPRHKITKRGQNVTFRCDPISEHNRLYWYRQTLGQGPEFLTYFQNEAQLEKSRLLSDRFSAERPKGSFSTLEIQRTEQGDSAMYLCASSPSTDQDEQFFGPGTRLTVL.

This clonotype was found a few times. The chain employs TRBV15 and TRBJ1-2; D remains unclear. Germline CDR1 is LNHNV and CDR2 is YYDKDF (reference sequence). The CDR3 covers 15 residues. V was trimmed by 1 base and J by 2 bases, leaving 11 bases between them. The CDR3: CATSRGEGTNYGYTF. The CDR3 DNA reads as TGTGCCACCAGCAGAGGAGAGGGCACGAACTATGGCTACACCTTC.

This chain connects TRBV5-1 to TRBJ1-1; no clear D gene. The CDR3 loop spans 14 amino acids. V lost 4 bases, J lost 1 base, and 11 bases lay in between. The germline gives CDR1 SGHRS, CDR2 YFSETQ. The CDR3 region is CASSPDTWNTEAFF. The CDR3 DNA sequence: TGCGCCAGCAGCCCCGACACCTGGAACACTGAAGCTTTCTTT.

The chain couples TRBV10-3 to TRBJ1-6; D is undetermined. With 10 bases removed from V and 7 bases from J, the gap between germline ends came to 20 bases. Germline CDR1 ENHRY, CDR2 SYGVKD. The CDR3 extends over 15 amino acids. The CDR3 loop is CASRHGDMGNSPLHF. The CDR3 nucleotides are TGTGCCAGTCGACACGGGGATATGGGCAATTCACCCCTCCACTTT.

This chain connects TRBV7-3 to TRBJ2-1, with D hard to call. The germline V gene encodes CDR1 SGHTA and CDR2 FQGTGA. The CDR3 sequence is 14 residues long. V shed 5 bases and J shed 5 bases, with 13 bases lying between them. Here the CDR3 reads CASSQRTDDNEQFF. The CDR3 nucleotides read TGTGCCAGCAGCCAAAGGACCGACGACAATGAGCAGTTCTTC.

Remarks on this clonotype: Mismatch with germline at one junction end may stem from a read error. The chain carries TRBV12-3 or TRBV12-4 and TRBJ1-2; D is perhaps TRBD1 (5 bases). The CDR3 runs to 13 residues. CDR3 region: CASTPGRNYGYTF. The CDR3 DNA sequence: TGTGCCAGTACTCCGGGGCGCAACTATGGTTACACCTTC.

J is TRBJ2-5 and V is TRBV20-1; D might be TRBD1 (6 bases). V was shortened by 7 bases and J by 2 bases, with 14 bases between the two germline ends. CDR3 size: 13 residues. Germline CDR1 reads DFQATT; CDR2 reads SNEGSKA (reference sequence). The CDR3 nucleotides read TGCAGTGTACAGGGATGGGGTCAAGAGACCCAGTACTTC. Translation gives CSVQGWGQETQYF.